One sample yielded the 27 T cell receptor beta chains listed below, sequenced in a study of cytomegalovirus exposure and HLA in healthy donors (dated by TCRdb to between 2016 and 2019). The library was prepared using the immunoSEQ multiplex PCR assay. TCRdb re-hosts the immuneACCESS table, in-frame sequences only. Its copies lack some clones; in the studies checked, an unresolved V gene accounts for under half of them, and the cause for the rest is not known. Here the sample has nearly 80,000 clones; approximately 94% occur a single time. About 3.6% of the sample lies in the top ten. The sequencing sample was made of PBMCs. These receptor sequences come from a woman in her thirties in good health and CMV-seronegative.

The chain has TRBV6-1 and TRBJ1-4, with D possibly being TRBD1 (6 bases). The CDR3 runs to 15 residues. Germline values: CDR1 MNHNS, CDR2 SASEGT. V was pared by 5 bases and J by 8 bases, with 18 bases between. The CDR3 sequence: CASSRGGGLEEKLFF. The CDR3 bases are TGTGCCAGCAGTCGCGGGGGGGGGCTGGAAGAAAAACTGTTTTTT.

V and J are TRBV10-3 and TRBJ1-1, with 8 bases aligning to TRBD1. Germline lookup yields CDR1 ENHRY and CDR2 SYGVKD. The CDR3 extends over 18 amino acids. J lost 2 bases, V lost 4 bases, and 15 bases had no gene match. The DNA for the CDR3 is TGTGCCATCAGTGGGCGGTCCATTCAGGGGGCCAGTAACACTGAAGCTTTCTTT. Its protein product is CAISGRSIQGASNTEAFF.

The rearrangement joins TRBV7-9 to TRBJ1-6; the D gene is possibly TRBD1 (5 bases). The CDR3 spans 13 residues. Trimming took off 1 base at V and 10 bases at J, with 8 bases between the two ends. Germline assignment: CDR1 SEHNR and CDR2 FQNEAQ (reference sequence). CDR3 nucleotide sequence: TGTGCCAGCAGCTTAGAGGGGATCTCACCCCTCCACTTT. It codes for CASSLEGISPLHF.

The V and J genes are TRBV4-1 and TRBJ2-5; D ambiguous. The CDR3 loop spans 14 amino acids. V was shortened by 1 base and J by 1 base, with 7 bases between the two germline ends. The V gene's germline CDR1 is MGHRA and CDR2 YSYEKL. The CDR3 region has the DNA TGCGCCAGCAGCCAAGTTGAGGTCCAAGAGACCCAGTACTTC. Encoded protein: CASSQVEVQETQYF.

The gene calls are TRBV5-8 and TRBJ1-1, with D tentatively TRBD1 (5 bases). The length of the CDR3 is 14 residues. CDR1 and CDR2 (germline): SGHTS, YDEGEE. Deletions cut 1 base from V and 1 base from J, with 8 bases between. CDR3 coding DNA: TGTGCCAGCAGCTTGAGTCAGGGGAACACTGAAGCTTTCTTT. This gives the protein CASSLSQGNTEAFF.

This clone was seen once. CDR3 DNA sequence: TGTGCCAGCAGTGAGAGGAAGGGACAGGGGATCGCAGATACGCAGTATTTT. This encodes CASSERKGQGIADTQYF. The chain employs TRBV6-1 and TRBJ2-3; 10 bases match TRBD1. V dropped 3 bases and J dropped 4; count of bases not matched to a gene: 10. The germline V gene encodes CDR1 MNHNS and CDR2 SASEGT. The CDR3 spans 17 residues.

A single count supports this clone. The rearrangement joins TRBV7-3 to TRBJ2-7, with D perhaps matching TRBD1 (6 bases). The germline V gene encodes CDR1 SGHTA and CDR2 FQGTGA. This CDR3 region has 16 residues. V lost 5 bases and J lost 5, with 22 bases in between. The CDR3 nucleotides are TGTGCCAGCAGCGCCCAGGGGTCAGGAAATATACACGAGCAGTACTTC. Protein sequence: CASSAQGSGNIHEQYF.

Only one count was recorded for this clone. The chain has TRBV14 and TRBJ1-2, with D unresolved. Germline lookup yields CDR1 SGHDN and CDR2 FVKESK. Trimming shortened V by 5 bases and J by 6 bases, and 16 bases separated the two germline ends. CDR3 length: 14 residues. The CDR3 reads CASSSTTATNGYTF. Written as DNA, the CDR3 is TGTGCCAGCAGCAGTACCACGGCGACAAATGGCTACACCTTC.

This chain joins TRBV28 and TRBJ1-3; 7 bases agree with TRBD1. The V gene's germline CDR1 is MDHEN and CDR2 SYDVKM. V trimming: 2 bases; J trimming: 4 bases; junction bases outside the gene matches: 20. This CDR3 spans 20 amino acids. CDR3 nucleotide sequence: TGTGCCAGCAGTTTAGGGGGATCGAGACAGGGATTTAGTCCCGGAAACACCATATATTTT. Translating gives CASSLGGSRQGFSPGNTIYF.

CDR3 sequence: CASSLAGGSFGNTIYF. CDR3 bases: TGTGCCAGCAGTCTGGCAGGGGGCTCATTTGGAAACACCATATATTTT. This rearrangement joins TRBV28 to TRBJ1-3, with 8 bases fitting TRBD1. The CDR3 totals 16 residues. Trimming took 5 bases from V and 3 from J; bases not matched to a gene: 9. Germline V gives CDR1 MDHEN, CDR2 SYDVKM.

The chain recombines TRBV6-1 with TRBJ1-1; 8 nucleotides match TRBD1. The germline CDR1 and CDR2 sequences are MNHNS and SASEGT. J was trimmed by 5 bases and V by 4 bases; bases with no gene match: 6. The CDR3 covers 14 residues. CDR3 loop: CASSGFRGQTEAFF. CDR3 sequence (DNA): TGTGCCAGCAGTGGATTCAGGGGGCAAACTGAAGCTTTCTTT.

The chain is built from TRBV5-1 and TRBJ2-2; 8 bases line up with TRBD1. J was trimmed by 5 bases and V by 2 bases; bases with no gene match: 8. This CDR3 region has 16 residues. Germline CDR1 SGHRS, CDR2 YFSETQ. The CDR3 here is CASSFVPGGSTGELFF. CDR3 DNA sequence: TGCGCCAGCAGCTTCGTACCAGGGGGCTCGACCGGGGAGCTGTTTTTT.

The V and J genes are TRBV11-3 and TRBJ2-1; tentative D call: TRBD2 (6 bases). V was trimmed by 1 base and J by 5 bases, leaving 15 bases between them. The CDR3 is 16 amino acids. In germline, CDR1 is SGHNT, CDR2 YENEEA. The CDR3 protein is CASSLGPAVADNEQFF. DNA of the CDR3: TGTGCCAGCAGCTTAGGCCCCGCAGTAGCGGACAATGAGCAGTTCTTC.

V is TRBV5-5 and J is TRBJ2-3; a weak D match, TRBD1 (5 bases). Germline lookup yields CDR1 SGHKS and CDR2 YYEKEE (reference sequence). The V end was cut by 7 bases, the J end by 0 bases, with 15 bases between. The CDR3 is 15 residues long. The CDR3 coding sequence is TGTGCCAGCGGGCTGACAGTCCCAAGCACAGATACGCAGTATTTT. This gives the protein CASGLTVPSTDTQYF.

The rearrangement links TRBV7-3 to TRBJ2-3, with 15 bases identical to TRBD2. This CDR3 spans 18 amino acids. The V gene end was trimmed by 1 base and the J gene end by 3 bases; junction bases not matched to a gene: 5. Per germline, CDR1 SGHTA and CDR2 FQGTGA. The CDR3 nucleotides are TGTGCCAGCAGCTTAAATGCAGGGACTAGCGGGAGGACAGATACGCAGTATTTT. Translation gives CASSLNAGTSGRTDTQYF.

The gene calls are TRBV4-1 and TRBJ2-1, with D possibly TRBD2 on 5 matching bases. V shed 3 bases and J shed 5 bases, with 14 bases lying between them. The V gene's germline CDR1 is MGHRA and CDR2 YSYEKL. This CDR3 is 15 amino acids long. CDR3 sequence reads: CASSHRGSGDNEQFF. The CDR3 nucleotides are TGCGCCAGCAGCCACCGAGGCAGCGGAGACAATGAGCAGTTCTTC.

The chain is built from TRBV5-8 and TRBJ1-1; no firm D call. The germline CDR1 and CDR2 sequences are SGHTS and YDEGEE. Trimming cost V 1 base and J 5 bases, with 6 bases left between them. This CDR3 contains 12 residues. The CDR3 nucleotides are TGTGCCAGCAGCTTGAGCGGAACTGAAGCTTTCTTT. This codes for CASSLSGTEAFF. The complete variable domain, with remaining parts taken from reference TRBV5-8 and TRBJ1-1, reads EAGVTQSPTHLIKTRGQQATLRCSPISGHTSVYWYQQALGLGLQFLLWYDEGEERNRGNFPPRFSGRQFPNYSSELNVNALELEDSALYLCASSLSGTEAFFGQGTRLTVV.

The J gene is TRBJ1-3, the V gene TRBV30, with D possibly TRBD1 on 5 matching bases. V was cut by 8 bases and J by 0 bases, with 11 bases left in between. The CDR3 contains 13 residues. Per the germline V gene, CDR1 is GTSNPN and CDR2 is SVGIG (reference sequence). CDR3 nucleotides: TGTGCCAGCAAAGGGGTCTCTGGAAACACCATATATTTT. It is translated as CASKGVSGNTIYF.

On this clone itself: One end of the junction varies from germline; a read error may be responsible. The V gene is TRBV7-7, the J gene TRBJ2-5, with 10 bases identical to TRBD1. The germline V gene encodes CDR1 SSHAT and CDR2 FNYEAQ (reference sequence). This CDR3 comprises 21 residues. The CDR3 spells CASSLLGPSGGTGDSRETQYF. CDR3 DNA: TGTGCTAGCAGCTTACTCGGCCCTTCGGGCGGGACAGGGGATTCTCGAGAGACCCAGTACTTC.

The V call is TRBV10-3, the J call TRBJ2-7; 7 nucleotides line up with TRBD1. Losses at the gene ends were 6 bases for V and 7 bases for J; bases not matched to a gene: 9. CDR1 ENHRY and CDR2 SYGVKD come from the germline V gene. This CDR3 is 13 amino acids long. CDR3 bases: TGTGCCATCAGCACAGGGGCCGTCGGGGAGCAGTACTTC. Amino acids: CAISTGAVGEQYF.

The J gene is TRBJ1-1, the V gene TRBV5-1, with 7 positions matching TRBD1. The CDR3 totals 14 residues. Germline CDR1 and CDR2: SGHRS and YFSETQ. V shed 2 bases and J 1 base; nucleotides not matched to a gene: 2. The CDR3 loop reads CASSLGGRNTEAFF. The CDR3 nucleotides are TGCGCCAGCAGCTTAGGGGGCAGGAACACTGAAGCTTTCTTT. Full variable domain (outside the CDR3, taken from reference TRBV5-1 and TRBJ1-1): KAGVTQTPRYLIKTRGQQVTLSCSPISGHRSVSWYQQTPGQGLQFLFEYFSETQRNKGNFPGRFSGRQFSNSRSEMNVSTLELGDSALYLCASSLGGRNTEAFFGQGTRLTVV.

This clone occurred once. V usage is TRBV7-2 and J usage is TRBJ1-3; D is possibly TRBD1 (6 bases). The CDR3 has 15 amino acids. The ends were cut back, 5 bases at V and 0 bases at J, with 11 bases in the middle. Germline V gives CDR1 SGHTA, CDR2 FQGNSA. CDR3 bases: TGTGCCAGCAGCCGGGGGGCGAGCTCTGGAAACACCATATATTTT. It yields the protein CASSRGASSGNTIYF.

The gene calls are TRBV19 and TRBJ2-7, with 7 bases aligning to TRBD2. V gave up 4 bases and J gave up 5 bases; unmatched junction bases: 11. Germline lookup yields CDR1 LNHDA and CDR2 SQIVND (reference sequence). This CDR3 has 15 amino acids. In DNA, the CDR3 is TGTGCCAGTAGTAACGCCGGGAGACGGGGGGACGAGCAGTACTTC. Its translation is CASSNAGRRGDEQYF.

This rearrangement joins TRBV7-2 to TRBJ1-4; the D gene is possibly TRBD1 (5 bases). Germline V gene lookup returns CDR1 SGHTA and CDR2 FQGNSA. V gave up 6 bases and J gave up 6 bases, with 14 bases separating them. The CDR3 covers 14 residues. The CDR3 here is CASRPGRGDEKLFF. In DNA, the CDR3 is TGTGCCAGCAGACCAGGTCGGGGGGATGAAAAACTGTTTTTT.

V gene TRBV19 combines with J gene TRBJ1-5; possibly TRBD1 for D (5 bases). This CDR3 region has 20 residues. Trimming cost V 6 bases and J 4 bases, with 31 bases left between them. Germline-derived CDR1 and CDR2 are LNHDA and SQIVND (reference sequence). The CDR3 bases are TGTGCCAGTAGACTCCGGGGTATGGGGCACATACCGGAGGGGAATCAGCCCCAGCATTTT. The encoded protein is CASRLRGMGHIPEGNQPQHF. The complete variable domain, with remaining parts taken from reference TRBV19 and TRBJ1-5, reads DGGITQSPKYLFRKEGQNVTLSCEQNLNHDAMYWYRQDPGQGLRLIYYSQIVNDFQKGDIAEGYSVSREKKESFPLTVTSAQKNPTAFYLCASRLRGMGHIPEGNQPQHFGDGTRLSIL.

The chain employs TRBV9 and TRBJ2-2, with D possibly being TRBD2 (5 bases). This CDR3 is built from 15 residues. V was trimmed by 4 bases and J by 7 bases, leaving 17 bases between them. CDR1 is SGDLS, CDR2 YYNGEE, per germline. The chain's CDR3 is CASSPRRTWSGELFF. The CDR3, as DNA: TGTGCCAGCAGCCCTCGGAGGACCTGGAGCGGGGAGCTGTTTTTT.

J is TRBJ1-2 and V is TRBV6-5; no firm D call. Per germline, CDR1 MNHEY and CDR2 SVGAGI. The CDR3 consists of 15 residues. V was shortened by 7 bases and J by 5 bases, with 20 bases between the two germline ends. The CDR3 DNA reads TGTGCCAGCACCCAAATCGTACCGGGTATGTATGGCTACACCTTC. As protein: CASTQIVPGMYGYTF.